Here is one T cell receptor (beta chain) with its context. No cognate antigen has been identified for it. Base qualities were left out, and no much larger clone turns up one base away. These data come from a study of neoadjuvant anti-PD-1 for oral cavity cancer listed by TCRdb under 2021. As for the study more broadly: Before curative-intent surgical resection, most patients were given three to four biweekly doses of nivolumab at 3 mg/kg. Responders were defined as patients with complete response, partial response or stable disease by RECIST 1.1; non-responders were defined as patients with progression. The parent correlative cohort had about eleven patients and a response rate of roughly 32%. Patients who did not progress were given a fourth nivolumab dose at about day 43 and had definitive surgical resection on days 50-56. Study-level results and caveats: After neoadjuvant nivolumab, significantly higher T cell clonality (Gini index) was found within PBMCs in non-responders than in responders. Only a few patients per response group were included in the TCR analyses, and the authors called for validation in larger cohorts. Higher pretreatment blood Treg/Th17 ratios correlated with both higher pretreatment blood TCRbeta clonality and lower post-treatment tumor TCRbeta clonality.

Sample time point, as interpreted from the label and publication: after neoadjuvant nivolumab, at surgical resection. Patients were newly diagnosed with stage II-IVA oral cavity squamous cell carcinoma and had received no prior systemic or radiation treatment. Everyone in the cohort had locally advanced, HPV-negative oral cavity squamous cell carcinoma. Peripheral blood mononuclear cells were analyzed directly, without maintenance or expansion in culture. Samples were obtained from a longitudinal correlative study of a single-arm phase II trial of neoadjuvant nivolumab in oral cavity squamous cell carcinoma. Genomic DNA-based TCRbeta sequencing was performed on subject-matched pre- and post-treatment PBMCs and tumors from three responders and three non-responders. Peripheral blood mononuclear cells were collected once before nivolumab treatment and again after treatment, at the time of surgery. The Maxwell RSC DNA from Cells kit was used to extract genomic DNA from PBMCs.

For deep sequencing of PBMC libraries, mostly 400 to 550 ng of input genomic DNA was used, and six replicates were run per sample. TCRbeta libraries were prepared with the immunoSEQ hsTCRbeta kit according to the manufacturer's instructions. The finished libraries were brought together in one pool at approximately 3 nM, which was then read using an Illumina NovaSeq 6000 S4 flow cell. The original pipeline was this. The immunoSEQ Analyzer was used for raw data preprocessing and quality control. The analysis was limited to productive rearrangements, and each clonotype was defined by a unique CDR3 amino acid sequence. Repertoire clonality was estimated as the Gini-Simpson index, which was calculated using the R package tcR. Student's t test was used to compare Gini indices, while Pearson correlation assessed associations with tumor size change. TCRdb mirrors the immuneACCESS table, restricted to in-frame sequences. Some clones are absent from its copies; in checked studies, under half trace to an unresolved V gene, and the reason for the others is unknown. V, J and clone size are those of that table, while D and trimming were read from the DNA. A total of about 68,000 clones appear in this sample, about 85% of them only once. Roughly 3.4% of the sample lies in the top ten.

Taken from cysteine to phenylalanine, the CDR3 has 16 residues. Only CDR3 DNA remains: 48 bases, in frame from the first base. V is trimmed back by 3 bases and J by 7 bases, and the junction contains 11 bases that no gene match accounts for. The germline V gene specifies SGHVS as CDR1 and FNYEAQ as CDR2. The sequence is built from TRBV7-6 and TRBJ2-1; TRBD1 lines up with 8 middle nucleotides. The source is a person between 40 and 85 years old with oral cavity squamous cell carcinoma. The source material was PBMCs, sampled after nivolumab (anti-PD-1) treatment. The DNA sequence is as follows: TGTGCCAGCAGCTTGTGGGTGACAGGGGATAGAAATGAGCAGTTCTTC. The resulting protein is CASSLWVTGDRNEQFF.